The rows below give T cell receptor beta chains drawn from one sample of a study of blood T cell repertoires in COVID-19. Clones were sequenced by immunoSEQ multiplex PCR, and TCRdb holds only the in-frame ones, with some missing. The sample contains some 70,000 clones, 65% to 80% of which appear only once. The sequencing input was peripheral blood. The receptors were sampled from a woman aged 50 to 65 with acute or convalescent COVID-19. Each CDR3 is given with its conserved first and last residue. The D gene is left open where the match is weak. Size values are once, few and many counts, or a class for expanded clones, and some rows have none.

CDR3 length	J gene	D gene	clone size	V gene	CDR3 DNA	CDR3 protein
15	TRBJ1-1	-	-	TRBV7-2	TGTGCCAGCAGCTTATGGGGCAGGGGGAACACTGAAGCTTTCTTT	CASSLWGRGNTEAFF
14	TRBJ1-4	TRBD1	-	TRBV6-5	TGTGCCAGCAGGAGACAGGGGGCGCGAGAAAAACTGTTTTTT	CASRRQGAREKLFF
19	TRBJ1-3	-	-	TRBV7-8	TGTGCCAGCAGCTCAACCGCGTATCAATCACAGGGCGGGGGAAACACCATATATTTT	CASSSTAYQSQGGGNTIYF
14	TRBJ1-1	-	few	TRBV19	TGTGCCAGTAGTATTACAGGGCCGAACACTGAAGCTTTCTTT	CASSITGPNTEAFF
13	TRBJ2-1	-	-	TRBV15	TGTGCCACCAGCAGAGATAAGGAGGGTGAGCAGTTCTTC	CATSRDKEGEQFF
14	TRBJ2-5	TRBD2	-	TRBV18	TGTGCCAGCTCACCTGGACTAGCGGGAGAGACCCAGTACTTC	CASSPGLAGETQYF
13	TRBJ1-4	TRBD1	few	TRBV15	TGTGCCACCAGCTGGGACAGGCATGAAAAACTGTTTTTT	CATSWDRHEKLFF
14	TRBJ1-1	-	-	TRBV2	TGTGCCAGCAGTAGGACAGATCGGAAGACTGAAGCTTTCTTT	CASSRTDRKTEAFF
16	TRBJ2-7	TRBD2	-	TRBV27	TGTGCCAGCAGTCCCGAACTAGCGGGAGGGCCTGGCGAGCAGTACTTC	CASSPELAGGPGEQYF
15	TRBJ2-7	-	few	TRBV27	TGTGCCAGCAGGAAAGGGACACGGGGCTCCTACGAGCAGTACTTC	CASRKGTRGSYEQYF
13	TRBJ2-5	-	once	TRBV12-3/TRBV12-4	TGTGCCAGCAGTCCAACAAGCCAAGAGACCCAGTACTTC	CASSPTSQETQYF
12	TRBJ2-7	-	-	TRBV27	TGTGCCAGCAGTTCCATACTGGACGAGCAGTACTTC	CASSSILDEQYF
15	TRBJ2-1	-	-	TRBV27	TGTGCCAGCAGTTTAGGAGTTACTCCTTACAATGAGCAGTTCTTC	CASSLGVTPYNEQFF
14	TRBJ2-7	-	-	TRBV7-9	TGTGCCAGCAGCTTGGGGACTCCCCCTCTCGAGCAGTACTTC	CASSLGTPPLEQYF
14	TRBJ1-1	TRBD1	-	TRBV27	TGTGCCAGCAGATTGAGCACAGGGGTTACTGAAGCTTTCTTT	CASRLSTGVTEAFF
16	TRBJ1-2	-	few	TRBV3-1/TRBV3-2	TGTGCCAGCAGCCACGTCGGGGGGCTGAAGTACTATGGCTACACCTTC	CASSHVGGLKYYGYTF
14	TRBJ2-1	-	-	TRBV19	TGTGCCAGTAAGATGGGAGGAACCTACAATGAGCAGTTCTTC	CASKMGGTYNEQFF
15	TRBJ2-2	-	-	TRBV5-1	TGCGCCAGCAGCTGGGCAGGGGAAGGCACCGGGGAGCTGTTTTTT	CASSWAGEGTGELFF
13	TRBJ1-2	-	-	TRBV12-3/TRBV12-4	TGTGCCACTAGGGCAGGGTTGAACTATGGCTACACCTTC	CATRAGLNYGYTF
14	TRBJ1-1	-	-	TRBV5-1	TGCGCCAGCAGAAGAGACGTAGGGGGCACTGAAGCTTTCTTT	CASRRDVGGTEAFF
14	TRBJ1-1	-	-	TRBV7-8	TGTGCCAGCAGCATTCCAGGTATGAACACTGAAGCTTTCTTT	CASSIPGMNTEAFF
16	TRBJ2-7	-	-	TRBV12-2	TGTGCAAGTCGCCAGATAGCCAGGACAGCCTCCTACGAGCAGTACTTC	CASRQIARTASYEQYF
12	TRBJ2-3	-	-	TRBV12-3/TRBV12-4	TGTGCCAGCACCCCCTCCACAGATACGCAGTATTTT	CASTPSTDTQYF
15	TRBJ2-7	TRBD1	few	TRBV7-6	TGTGCCAGCAGCCCAACCGGGACAGGGTTCTACGAGCAGTACTTC	CASSPTGTGFYEQYF
16	TRBJ2-1	TRBD2	-	TRBV9	TGTGCCAGCAGCCTTAGTCGATTAGCGGGAGGTGATGAGCAGTTCTTC	CASSLSRLAGGDEQFF
14	TRBJ1-1	-	-	TRBV7-9	TGTGCCAGCAGCTCCCGGGGGGAGAACACTGAAGCTTTCTTT	CASSSRGENTEAFF
14	TRBJ1-1	-	-	TRBV9	TGTGCCAGCAGCCCCGACAGGACAAACACTGAAGCTTTCTTT	CASSPDRTNTEAFF
14	TRBJ2-3	TRBD2	-	TRBV5-1	TGCGCCAGCAGTGCTAGCGGGAGTACAGATACGCAGTATTTT	CASSASGSTDTQYF
15	TRBJ1-4	-	-	TRBV5-1	TGCGCCAGCAGCTTGGCGGGGACGGGGGAAGAAAAACTGTTTTTT	CASSLAGTGEEKLFF
14	TRBJ1-6	-	-	TRBV18	TGTGCCAGCTCACCACAGGGGGATAATTCACCCCTCCACTTT	CASSPQGDNSPLHF
14	TRBJ2-1	-	-	TRBV2	TGTGCCAGCGGGGGCGCAGGGGCCCTCAATGAGCAGTTCTTC	CASGGAGALNEQFF
13	TRBJ1-1	TRBD1	-	TRBV5-1	TGCGCCAGCAGCCTGACAGGGGACACTGAAGCTTTCTTT	CASSLTGDTEAFF
16	TRBJ2-1	TRBD2	-	TRBV7-9	TGTGCCAGCAGCTTAGAGGGGACTAGCGGCAACAATGAGCAGTTCTTC	CASSLEGTSGNNEQFF
13	TRBJ1-5	-	-	TRBV5-6	TGTGCCAGCAGCTCCGGGGGGGGTCAGCCCCAGCATTTT	CASSSGGGQPQHF
12	TRBJ1-1	-	-	TRBV2	TGTGCCAGCAGTCGCAGGGATCGTGAAGCTTTCTTT	CASSRRDREAFF
15	TRBJ2-5	TRBD2	few	TRBV27	TGTGCCAGCAGTGAGACTAGCGGGACGTCGTGGACCCAGTACTTC	CASSETSGTSWTQYF
18	TRBJ1-6	-	-	TRBV7-5	TGTGCCAGAAGCTTTAAGACCAACGGGGACTACTCTAATTCACCCCTCCACTTT	CARSFKTNGDYSNSPLHF
18	TRBJ2-3	-	-	TRBV3-1/TRBV3-2	TGTGCCAGCAGCCCCGACCGCGGGGACTCCGATAGCACAGATACGCAGTATTTT	CASSPDRGDSDSTDTQYF
14	TRBJ1-1	-	-	TRBV10-1	TGCGCCAGCAGTGAGGGAAAGGGGCGGCCTGAAGCTTTCTTT	CASSEGKGRPEAFF
12	TRBJ2-7	-	-	TRBV6-5	TGTGCCAGCAGCACAGACTACTACGAGCAGTACTTC	CASSTDYYEQYF
16	TRBJ1-1	-	-	TRBV5-4	TGTGCCAGCAGCTTGGGCTCCCCAGACATGAACACTGAAGCTTTCTTT	CASSLGSPDMNTEAFF
13	TRBJ1-2	-	-	TRBV7-2	TGTGCCAGCAGCTCACGGGTCCGCTATGGCTACACCTTC	CASSSRVRYGYTF